This TCR beta chain was found in a study of brain T cells in children with intractable seizures. General study results and limits: Clones missing pre-surgery may reflect undersampling of that blood sample. Viral specificity was inferred only from CDR3 similarity; HCMV serostatus was unknown.

As to time point: blood from clinic visit 5 months post-surgery; TSC patient then seizure free. The sequenced cases were selected for having the highest brain T cell transcript signatures. Notes on this clone: What it binds is not known.

The assay was immunoSEQ multiplex PCR, and TCRdb's table has in-frame clones only and misses some. This table has about 320,000 clones, roughly 92% appearing once. This specimen was peripheral blood, taken less than 6 months after surgery. This clonotype was sampled from a boy under two years old with tuberous sclerosis and intractable seizures.

DNA of the CDR3: TGCGCCAGCAGCCAGGTTCCTTTCTCCACTGAAGCTTTCTTT. It encodes CASSQVPFSTEAFF. The chain carries TRBV4-1 and TRBJ1-1; no definite D call. The V gene's germline CDR1 is MGHRA and CDR2 YSYEKL. V was pared by 3 bases and J by 4 bases, with 12 bases between. This CDR3 spans 14 amino acids.